What follows are 32 T cell receptor beta chains derived from one specimen sequenced in a study of tissue T cells after allogeneic stem cell transplantation. This table comes from immunoSEQ multiplex PCR, and its TCRdb copy is limited to in-frame clones, with some not included. The sample has tens of thousands of clones; 92% are singletons. Sequencing used blood, obtained before transplantation. Receptor source: a woman aged 35-75 years who later had graft-versus-host disease after an allogeneic stem cell transplant.

This chain links TRBV28 with TRBJ2-7; D possibly corresponds to TRBD1 (6 bases). CDR3 length: 14 amino acids. Trimming left V 5 bases short and J 3 bases short, with 14 bases between. Germline assignment: CDR1 MDHEN and CDR2 SYDVKM. CDR3 residues: CASSPGQLGYEQYF. Here the CDR3 DNA reads TGTGCCAGCAGTCCCGGACAGTTGGGCTACGAGCAGTACTTC.

The rearrangement uses TRBV27 and TRBJ2-7; D tentatively fits TRBD1 or TRBD2 (5 bases each). The CDR3 sequence is 14 residues long. CDR1 is MNHEY, CDR2 SMNVEV, per germline (reference sequence). V was clipped by 6 bases and J by 3 bases, with 15 bases between them. The CDR3 here is CASRHLRDLYEQYF. CDR3 coding DNA: TGTGCCAGCAGACACCTCCGGGACCTCTACGAGCAGTACTTC.

The chain has TRBV14 and TRBJ1-1; D uncertain. The CDR3 is 13 amino acids. Trimming shortened V by 5 bases and J by 2 bases, and 9 bases separated the two germline ends. Germline CDR1 SGHDN, CDR2 FVKESK. CDR3 protein: CASSRGLNTEAFF. CDR3 sequence (DNA): TGTGCCAGCAGCAGAGGGTTAAACACTGAAGCTTTCTTT.

The chain joins TRBV5-1 to TRBJ2-5; TRBD2 matches at 9 bases. Germline V lookup: CDR1 SGHRS, CDR2 YFSETQ. This CDR3 contains 13 residues. The V segment lost 6 bases and the J segment 5 bases; nucleotides outside the gene matches: 5. The CDR3 reads CASTSSGGETQYF. Here the CDR3 DNA reads TGCGCCAGCACATCCAGCGGGGGGGAGACCCAGTACTTC.

The rearrangement joins TRBV9 to TRBJ2-5, with TRBD2 matching 11 bases. The CDR3 extends over 20 amino acids. Germline assignment: CDR1 SGDLS and CDR2 YYNGEE. V dropped 4 bases and J dropped 4; count of bases not matched to a gene: 21. The CDR3 DNA sequence: TGTGCCAGCAGCCCGAGAGAGGTGATGCTAGCGGGAGGTGTGGGAGAGACCCAGTACTTC. Residues: CASSPREVMLAGGVGETQYF. Using reference TRBV9 and TRBJ2-5 for the parts outside the CDR3, the full variable domain is DSGVTQTPKHLITATGQRVTLRCSPRSGDLSVYWYQQSLDQGLQFLIQYYNGEERAKGNILERFSAQQFPDLHSELNLSSLELGDSALYFCASSPREVMLAGGVGETQYFGPGTRLLVL.

V usage is TRBV11-2 and J usage is TRBJ2-1; 12 positions agree with TRBD2. With 5 bases clipped from V and 10 bases from J, the junction kept 15 bases outside the gene matches. CDR1 SGHAT and CDR2 FQNNGV come from the germline V gene. This CDR3 contains 17 residues. The CDR3 coding sequence is TGTGCCAGCAGCCAAATCAAGCGACTAGCGGGAGTCCGGGAGCAGTTCTTC. This translates into CASSQIKRLAGVREQFF.

V is TRBV27 and J is TRBJ1-6; TRBD1 might be the D (5 bases). CDR3 length: 15 amino acids. V was shortened by 3 bases and J by 12 bases, with 18 bases between the two germline ends. CDR1 and CDR2 from the germline V gene are MNHEY and SMNVEV (reference sequence). The CDR3 loop is CASSFDSGLRVPLHF. As DNA, the CDR3 is TGTGCCAGCAGTTTCGACAGCGGTCTCCGAGTACCCCTCCACTTT.

The chain has TRBV2 and TRBJ1-1; weak D call: TRBD1 (5 bases). V was trimmed by 6 bases and J by 0 bases, leaving 5 bases between them. CDR1 and CDR2 (germline): SNHLY, FYNNEI. The CDR3 runs to 12 residues. CDR3 sequence reads: CASRTVNTEAFF. CDR3 DNA sequence: TGTGCCAGCAGGACAGTGAACACTGAAGCTTTCTTT.

V gene TRBV11-2 combines with J gene TRBJ2-2, with a tentative D call TRBD1 (6 bases). CDR1 and CDR2 from the germline V gene are SGHAT and FQNNGV. The CDR3 has 17 amino acids. Trimming left V 2 bases short and J 2 bases short, with 15 bases between. The CDR3 sequence is CASSLQPGTTNTGELFF. DNA of the CDR3: TGTGCCAGCAGCTTACAGCCCGGGACAACTAACACCGGGGAGCTGTTTTTT.

This clone appeared once. The CDR3 DNA is TGTGCCAGCAGTTACTCAGGGCTGCCAGCAGATACGCAGTATTTT. Protein product: CASSYSGLPADTQYF. The chain links TRBV6-5 to TRBJ2-3, with D uncertain. Trimming left V 0 bases short and J 4 bases short, with 11 bases between. Germline loops: CDR1 MNHEY, CDR2 SVGAGI. The CDR3 is 15 residues long.

The gene calls are TRBV5-4 and TRBJ2-3, with D maybe TRBD2 (5 bases). The V end lost 1 base, the J end lost 9 bases, and 6 bases lay between the germline ends. Germline V gene sequence: CDR1 SGHNT, CDR2 YYREEE (reference sequence). This CDR3 has 11 amino acids. The CDR3 loop reads CASSLSGTQYF. The DNA for the CDR3 is TGTGCCAGCAGCTTGTCGGGGACGCAGTATTTT. Full variable domain (outside the CDR3, taken from reference TRBV5-4 and TRBJ2-3): ETGVTQSPTHLIKTRGQQVTLRCSSQSGHNTVSWYQQALGQGPQFIFQYYREEENGRGNFPPRFSGLQFPNYSSELNVNALELDDSALYLCASSLSGTQYFGPGTRLTVL.

The CDR3 region is CASSRGQGVYGYTF. CDR3 DNA: TGTGCCAGTAGCCGGGGACAGGGTGTCTATGGCTACACCTTC. V gene TRBV19 combines with J gene TRBJ1-2; 9 nucleotides agree with TRBD1. In germline, CDR1 is LNHDA, CDR2 SQIVND (reference sequence). The CDR3 loop spans 14 amino acids. V dropped 6 bases and J dropped 4; count of bases not matched to a gene: 6.

This chain joins TRBV3-1 (or the pseudogene TRBV3-2) and TRBJ1-2, with D uncertain. The CDR3 contains 19 residues. Trimming shortened V by 4 bases and J by 6 bases, and 30 bases separated the two germline ends. The germline V gene has CDR1 LGHDT and CDR2 YNNKEL (reference sequence). Here the CDR3 DNA reads TGTGCCAGCAGCCCCCCCAGCGGAGGTGGGAACAGCAAAGGGCATGGCTACACCTTC. Protein sequence: CASSPPSGGGNSKGHGYTF.

The rearrangement uses TRBV6-5 and TRBJ1-1; D might be TRBD1 (6 bases). The germline CDR1 and CDR2 sequences are MNHEY and SVGAGI. The CDR3 has 14 amino acids. Trimming cost V 6 bases and J 1 base, with 12 bases left between them. The CDR3 protein is CASSFGTKNTEAFF. The CDR3 DNA follows: TGTGCCAGCAGCTTCGGGACAAAGAACACTGAAGCTTTCTTT.

The chain joins TRBV20-1 to TRBJ2-7; TRBD2 might be the D (5 bases). The CDR3 sequence is 13 residues long. Trimming cost V 3 bases and J 7 bases, with 16 bases left between them. Germline CDR1 DFQATT, CDR2 SNEGSKA (reference sequence). The CDR3 DNA is TGCAGTGCTAGTAGGGATTTAAGAGGGGAGCAGTACTTC. Encoded protein: CSASRDLRGEQYF.

The chain joins TRBV20-1 to TRBJ2-5; no definite D call. There are 10 residues in the CDR3. The ends were cut back, 1 base at V and 7 bases at J, with 4 bases in the middle. Per the germline V gene, CDR1 is DFQATT and CDR2 is SNEGSKA (reference sequence). The CDR3, as DNA: TGCAGTGCTAGAGGCAGGACCCAGTACTTC. This translates into CSARGRTQYF.

The chain combines TRBV6-5 with TRBJ2-7, with 8 bases matching TRBD2. CDR3 size: 16 residues. Germline V gene sequence: CDR1 MNHEY, CDR2 SVGAGI. V shed 4 bases and J 2 bases; nucleotides not matched to a gene: 10. The CDR3 region is CASSSAITGGTYEQYF. Here the CDR3 DNA reads TGTGCCAGCAGTTCGGCAATAACGGGAGGGACCTACGAGCAGTACTTC.

The chain couples TRBV6-5 to TRBJ1-3; possible D gene TRBD1, 5 bases. CDR1 MNHEY and CDR2 SVGAGI come from the germline V gene. The CDR3 sequence is 14 residues long. Trimming removed 7 bases from V and 8 bases from J, with 18 bases in between. CDR3 sequence: CASKEGHSMDTIYF. Written as DNA, the CDR3 is TGTGCCAGCAAGGAGGGGCACAGTATGGACACCATATATTTT.

This sequence joins TRBV5-6 and TRBJ2-5; a weak D match, TRBD2 (6 bases). Trimming stripped 1 base from V and 0 bases from J, with 10 bases between. The CDR3 consists of 15 residues. CDR1 is SGHDT, CDR2 YYEEEE, per germline. The CDR3 sequence: CASSLLAVNQETQYF. In nucleotides, the CDR3 is TGTGCCAGCAGCTTGTTAGCGGTAAACCAAGAGACCCAGTACTTC.

This clone was seen once. The chain links TRBV7-6 to TRBJ1-6, with unresolved D. V was pared by 5 bases and J by 8 bases, with 10 bases between. The CDR3 loop spans 13 amino acids. From germline, CDR1 is SGHVS and CDR2 FNYEAQ. The CDR3 DNA reads as TGTGCCAGCAGCAACGTATCAGATTCACCCCTCCACTTT. Translation: CASSNVSDSPLHF.

The rearrangement joins TRBV11-3 to TRBJ2-4; unclear D gene. Looked up from germline, CDR1 is SGHNT and CDR2 is YENEEA. Deletions cut 9 bases from V and 0 bases from J, with 6 bases between. CDR3 length: 12 amino acids. The CDR3 loop reads CARVIAKNIQYF. In nucleotides, the CDR3 is TGTGCCAGGGTAATAGCCAAAAACATTCAGTACTTC. The full variable domain, completed using reference TRBV11-3 and TRBJ2-4, is EAGVVQSPRYKIIEKKQPVAFWCNPISGHNTLYWYLQNLGQGPELLIRYENEEAVDDSQLPKDRFSAERLKGVDSTLKIQPAELGDSAVYLCARVIAKNIQYFGAGTRLSVL.

This chain links TRBV6-2 or TRBV6-3 with TRBJ2-3; 14 bases are shared with TRBD2. The V gene's germline CDR1 is MNHEY and CDR2 SVGEGT. CDR3 length: 17 amino acids. J lost 6 bases, V lost 5 bases, and 10 bases had no gene match. CDR3 nucleotide sequence: TGTGCCAGCAGTCCCTTGGGGACTAGCGGGAGATTGGATACGCAGTATTTT. Translating it yields CASSPLGTSGRLDTQYF.

The chain carries TRBV13 and TRBJ2-1; 7 bases agree with TRBD2. The germline V gene encodes CDR1 PRHDT and CDR2 FYEKMQ (reference sequence). V lost 5 bases and J lost 7; bases outside the gene matches: 11. This CDR3 is built from 15 residues. CDR3 protein: CASSLADRLGNEQFF. In DNA, the CDR3 is TGTGCCAGCAGCCTAGCGGATCGTTTGGGGAATGAGCAGTTCTTC. The full variable domain, with the rest looked up from reference TRBV13 and TRBJ2-1, is AAGVIQSPRHLIKEKRETATLKCYPIPRHDTVYWYQQGPGQDPQFLISFYEKMQSDKGSIPDRFSAQQFSDYHSELNMSSLELGDSALYFCASSLADRLGNEQFFGPGTRLTVL.

The chain has TRBV28 and TRBJ1-1; the D gene is possibly TRBD1 (6 bases). This CDR3 has 13 residues. V was pared by 6 bases and J by 12 bases, with 20 bases between. Germline V gives CDR1 MDHEN, CDR2 SYDVKM. CDR3 DNA: TGTGCCAGCAGCCTTGCGGATACAGGGAGGACTTTCTTT. Protein sequence: CASSLADTGRTFF.

The chain combines TRBV18 with TRBJ1-2; D gene unclear. Germline values: CDR1 KGHSH, CDR2 LQKENI. The length of the CDR3 is 14 residues. Trimming removed 4 bases from V and 0 bases from J, with 9 bases in between. CDR3 loop: CASSQGSTNYGYTF. CDR3 coding DNA: TGTGCCAGCTCACAGGGTTCCACTAACTATGGCTACACCTTC. Combining the CDR3 with reference TRBV18 and TRBJ1-2 gives the whole variable domain NAGVMQNPRHLVRRRGQEARLRCSPMKGHSHVYWYRQLPEEGLKFMVYLQKENIIDESGMPKERFSAEFPKEGPSILRIQQVVRGDSAAYFCASSQGSTNYGYTFGSGTRLTVV.

The chain has TRBV5-1 and TRBJ2-2; TRBD2 aligns across 11 bases. Germline-derived CDR1 and CDR2 are SGHRS and YFSETQ. The V gene end was trimmed by 3 bases and the J gene end by 6 bases; junction bases not matched to a gene: 1. The CDR3 spans 14 residues. Here the CDR3 reads CASSSGLAAGELFF. In nucleotides, the CDR3 is TGCGCCAGCAGCTCGGGACTAGCGGCCGGGGAGCTGTTTTTT.

The rearrangement links TRBV7-8 to TRBJ1-1, with D perhaps TRBD1 (6 bases). The V gene lost 2 bases and the J gene lost 3 bases, with 13 bases spanning the gap. Germline assignment: CDR1 SGHVS and CDR2 FQNEAQ. This CDR3 is built from 15 residues. The CDR3 region is CASSLRSGVYTEAFF. Written as DNA, the CDR3 is TGTGCCAGCAGCTTACGTTCAGGGGTGTACACTGAAGCTTTCTTT. Full variable domain (rest looked up from reference TRBV7-8 and TRBJ1-1): GAGVSQSPRYKVAKRGQDVALRCDPISGHVSLFWYQQALGQGPEFLTYFQNEAQLDKSGLPSDRFFAERPEGSVSTLKIQRTQQEDSAVYLCASSLRSGVYTEAFFGQGTRLTVV.

The chain has TRBV5-4 and TRBJ2-5; 8 positions agree with TRBD2. Germline assignment: CDR1 SGHNT and CDR2 YYREEE (reference sequence). V dropped 4 bases and J dropped 2; count of bases not matched to a gene: 10. The CDR3 is 16 amino acids. The CDR3 sequence is CASSARGGLEQETQYF. Here the CDR3 DNA reads TGTGCCAGCAGCGCAAGGGGGGGACTAGAACAAGAGACCCAGTACTTC.

The sample holds one count of this clone. This chain connects TRBV14 to TRBJ1-1; 7 bases line up with TRBD1. The ends lost 1 base at V and 0 bases at J; junction bases unmatched: 11. The germline V gene has CDR1 SGHDN and CDR2 FVKESK. The CDR3 has 18 residues. DNA for the CDR3: TGTGCCAGCAGCCAAGTGGCCCAGGGGGTGACGATGAACACTGAAGCTTTCTTT. Translation gives CASSQVAQGVTMNTEAFF.

The chain recombines TRBV10-2 with TRBJ1-3; D possibly corresponds to TRBD1 (5 bases). Trimming stripped 4 bases from V and 3 bases from J, with 10 bases between. CDR1 and CDR2 (germline): WSHSY, SAAADI. CDR3 length: 14 residues. The CDR3 bases are TGCGCCAGCAGTGGGGGGGGATTTGGAAACACCATATATTTT. Translating gives CASSGGGFGNTIYF.

This sequence joins TRBV5-4 and TRBJ1-2; tentatively, D is TRBD1 (6 bases). CDR3 length: 13 residues. V lost 4 bases, J lost 7 bases, and 14 bases lay in between. In germline, CDR1 is SGHNT, CDR2 YYREEE (reference sequence). CDR3 residues: CASSPDRVPGYTF. The CDR3 nucleotides read TGTGCCAGCAGCCCGGACAGAGTCCCTGGCTACACCTTC.

The rearrangement links TRBV2 to TRBJ2-2; 11 positions agree with TRBD2. This CDR3 has 17 residues. V shed 1 base, J shed 2 bases, and the junction held 3 bases outside the gene matches. CDR1 and CDR2 (germline): SNHLY, FYNNEI. The CDR3 region is CASSEGLAGYNTGELFF. CDR3 DNA: TGTGCCAGCAGTGAAGGACTAGCGGGATATAACACCGGGGAGCTGTTTTTT.